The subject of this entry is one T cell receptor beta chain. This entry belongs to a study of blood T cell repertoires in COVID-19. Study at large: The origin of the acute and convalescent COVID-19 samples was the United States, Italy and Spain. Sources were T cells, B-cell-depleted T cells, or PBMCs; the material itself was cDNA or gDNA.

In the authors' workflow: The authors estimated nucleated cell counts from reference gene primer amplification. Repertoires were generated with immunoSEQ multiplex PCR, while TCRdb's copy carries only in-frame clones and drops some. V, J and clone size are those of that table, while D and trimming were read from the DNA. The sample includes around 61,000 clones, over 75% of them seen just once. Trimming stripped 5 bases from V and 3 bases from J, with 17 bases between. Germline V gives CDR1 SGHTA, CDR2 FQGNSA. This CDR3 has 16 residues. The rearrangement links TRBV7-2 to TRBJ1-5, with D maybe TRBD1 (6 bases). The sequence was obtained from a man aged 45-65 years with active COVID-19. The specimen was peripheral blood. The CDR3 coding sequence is TGTGCCAGCAGCCTTAATACAGACAGGCCCAATCAGCCCCAGCATTTT. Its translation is CASSLNTDRPNQPQHF.